The clone carrying this T cell receptor beta chain has just a few counts. Its specificity is not known. An end of the junction differs from the germline gene, which may be a read error. The data were obtained in a study of beta chain features in type 1 diabetes. The CDR3 spans 13 residues. Germline CDR1 reads SGDLS; CDR2 reads YYNGEE. Reverse transcribing all isolated RNA meant expressed TCRB transcripts were sequenced. Sequenced by immunoSEQ multiplex PCR; TCRdb stores in-frame clones only, minus some. The table records 300,000 to 350,000 clones, roughly 12% of them present only once. The study, taken as a whole, reports: All four CD4+ subsets of Type 1 diabetes patients contained TCRB CDR3s that were moderately but significantly shorter. The question left open here concerned HLA type influencing TCRB rearrangement.

The sequenced material came from naive CD4+ T cells from blood. The TCR comes from a woman aged 18-29 years with type 1 diabetes. The gene calls are TRBV9 and TRBJ2-7; the match to TRBD1 covers 7 bases. This CDR3 reads CASSASTGTALHF. DNA for the CDR3: TGTGCCAGCAGCGCGTCGACCGGGACAGCGCTGCACTTC.